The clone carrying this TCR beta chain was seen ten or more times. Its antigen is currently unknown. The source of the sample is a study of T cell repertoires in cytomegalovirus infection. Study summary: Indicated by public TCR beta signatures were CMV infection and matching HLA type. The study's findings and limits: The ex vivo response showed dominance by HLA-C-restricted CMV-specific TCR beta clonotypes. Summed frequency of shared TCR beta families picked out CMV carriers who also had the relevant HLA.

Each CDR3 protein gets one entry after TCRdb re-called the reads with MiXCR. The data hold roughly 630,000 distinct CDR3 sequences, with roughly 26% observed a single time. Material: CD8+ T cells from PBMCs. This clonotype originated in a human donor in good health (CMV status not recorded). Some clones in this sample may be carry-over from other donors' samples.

The CDR3: CASSTGGPQETQYF. In DNA, the CDR3 is TGTGCCAGCAGCACAGGGGGCCCTCAAGAGACCCAGTACTTC. This chain connects TRBV12-3 or TRBV12-4 to TRBJ2-5; TRBD1 aligns across 9 bases. Trimming took 6 bases from V and 2 from J; bases not matched to a gene: 4. The CDR3 totals 14 residues.